This T cell receptor beta chain was sequenced in a study of T-cell reconstitution after alpha-beta-depleted transplantation in children. Study findings and constraints: As was reported, about two months after transplant, alpha-beta T cells came from several hundred expanded graft clones. Some patients' high day-60 TCRbeta diversity was attributed to recipient cells surviving conditioning. Among T cells one year after transplant, newly produced cells accounted for most counts and diversity.

In the case of this clonotype: Antigen unknown.

The CDR3 consists of 17 residues. The J segment lost 6 bases and the V segment lost 4 bases, leaving 13 bases of the junction unmatched. Germline V gene data show CDR1 as KGHSH and CDR2 as LQKENI. Unique molecular identifiers were incorporated during preparation of the TCRbeta library. MiXCR, run by TCRdb on the PCR reads, gives a single entry per CDR3 protein. The table records around 100,000 distinct CDR3 sequences, about 9.4% of them present only once. The input for sequencing was PBMCs, taken before TCRalphabeta/CD19-depleted stem cell transplant. J is TRBJ2-1 and V is TRBV18; 9 bases align to TRBD1. The clonotype was recovered from a boy between 2 and 10 years old with acute lymphoblastic leukemia, due to receive a stem cell transplant. CDR3 sequence: CASSRDSPQTGGNEQFF. The CDR3 nucleotides read TGTGCCAGCTCACGCGACTCTCCCCAGACAGGGGGCAATGAGCAGTTCTTC.